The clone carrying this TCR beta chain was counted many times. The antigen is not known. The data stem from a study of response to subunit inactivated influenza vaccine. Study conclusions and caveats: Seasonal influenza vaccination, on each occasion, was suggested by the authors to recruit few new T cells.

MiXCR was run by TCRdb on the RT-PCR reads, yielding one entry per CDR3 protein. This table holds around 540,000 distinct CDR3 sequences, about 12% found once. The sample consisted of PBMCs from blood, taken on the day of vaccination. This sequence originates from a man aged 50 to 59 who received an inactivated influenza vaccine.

CDR3 in amino acids: CASSTRGGANVLTF. The DNA for the CDR3 is TGTGCCAGCAGCACAAGAGGTGGGGCCAACGTCCTGACTTTC. The chain is built from TRBV7-2 and TRBJ2-6; no clear D gene. This CDR3 has 14 amino acids. The V gene's germline CDR1 is SGHTA and CDR2 FQGNSA. The V and J ends lost 5 bases and 3 bases respectively, with 8 bases between them.